This is a list of T cell receptor beta chains from one sample in a study of blood T cell repertoires in COVID-19. Clones were read by immunoSEQ multiplex PCR, and TCRdb kept only the in-frame ones, dropping some. The table lists fewer than 300,000 clones, about 86% of them singletons. Sequenced material: peripheral blood. All receptors come from a person between 65 and 80 years old with COVID-19, enrolled during active disease. Each CDR3 is given with its conserved first and last residue. A D gene is named only where the DNA matches it firmly.

TRBJ2-7,TRBV5-8,TRBD1,CASSLGTEKSSYEQYF
TRBJ1-1,TRBV9,-,CASSVSPEGGTEAFF
TRBJ1-2,TRBV28,-,CASRDGNHYGYTF
TRBJ1-5,TRBV12-3/TRBV12-4,-,CASSNPPGQPQHF
TRBJ2-7,TRBV7-9,-,CASGQISYEQYF
TRBJ1-6,TRBV28,TRBD1,CASSLPRGTDHF
TRBJ2-7,TRBV6-2/TRBV6-3,TRBD2,CASSYGGLGSYEQYF
TRBJ2-3,TRBV5-1,TRBD2,CASSLLAELPTDTQYF
TRBJ2-3,TRBV5-4,-,CASRVAFTDTQYF
TRBJ1-6,TRBV5-8,TRBD1,CASSLDRGAGSVSPLHF
TRBJ2-2,TRBV7-3,-,CASSLVSGNTGELFF
TRBJ1-4,TRBV6-5,-,CASKEVNVGKLFF
TRBJ1-4,TRBV3-1/TRBV3-2,TRBD1,CATRGPGEKLFF
TRBJ2-7,TRBV9,TRBD1,CASSVGTGQEQYF
TRBJ1-4,TRBV12-2,-,CASRNRDQKLFF
TRBJ2-3,TRBV6-4,TRBD1,CASSDWTGTTDTQYF